This is a list of T cell receptor beta chains from one sample in a study of blood T cell repertoires in COVID-19. Repertoires were generated with immunoSEQ multiplex PCR, while TCRdb's copy carries only in-frame clones and drops some. The table includes hundreds of thousands of clones, approximately 82% detected once. The source material was peripheral blood. These receptors were taken from a woman aged 65 to 85 with active or convalescent COVID-19. CDR3s include the opening cysteine and the closing phenylalanine or tryptophan. A D gene is named only where the DNA matches it firmly. A row's size may be missing; if present it is once, few, many or a size class.

v_call	clone_size	d_call	j_call	cdr3_nt	cdr3_aa
TRBV7-7	NA	NA	TRBJ2-2	TGTGCTAGCATGCGGGGCGGGGAGCTGTTTTTT	CASMRGGELFF
TRBV20-1	NA	NA	TRBJ1-1	TGCAGTCCGTACAGGGCCACTGAAGCTTTCTTT	CSPYRATEAFF
TRBV28	once	TRBD1	TRBJ1-1	TGTGCCAGCAGCTTGACAGGGGGGTATGAAGCTTTCTTT	CASSLTGGYEAFF
TRBV5-1	NA	NA	TRBJ2-3	TGCGCCAGCAGCTTCGGCGGGGATACGCAGTATTTT	CASSFGGDTQYF
TRBV5-1	NA	TRBD2	TRBJ2-1	TGCGCCAGCAGCTGGAGCGGGGGGGACTACAATGAGCAGTTCTTC	CASSWSGGDYNEQFF
TRBV6-5	NA	TRBD1	TRBJ1-1	TGTGCCAGCACCGAGGGACAGGCAAACACTGAAGCTTTCTTT	CASTEGQANTEAFF
TRBV4-1	NA	NA	TRBJ1-2	TGCGCCAGCAGCCAACTCCCCAACTCGAATAACTATGGCTACACCTTC	CASSQLPNSNNYGYTF
TRBV28	NA	TRBD2	TRBJ2-1	TGTGCCAGCAATGGAGTAGCGGGAACCAATGAGCAGTTCTTC	CASNGVAGTNEQFF
TRBV28	few	NA	TRBJ1-5	TGTGCCAGCAGTTCCCTGGGGGGAAGTCGACAGCCCCAGCATTTT	CASSSLGGSRQPQHF
TRBV5-1	NA	TRBD2	TRBJ2-3	TGCGCCAGCAGCCCTGGACTAGCGGGTACTAGCACAGATACGCAGTATTTT	CASSPGLAGTSTDTQYF
TRBV28	NA	TRBD2	TRBJ2-7	TGTGCCAGCAGGGGGGGACTAGCGGGAACCCCGGATTTC	CASRGGLAGTPDF
TRBV27	few	NA	TRBJ1-2	TGTGCCAGCAGTTGGGGGGGGGCACGAGGCTACACCTTC	CASSWGGARGYTF
TRBV28	NA	TRBD1	TRBJ1-1	TGTGCCAGCAGTTTAGTACAGGGGGGAACTGAAGCTTTCTTT	CASSLVQGGTEAFF
TRBV4-3	NA	TRBD2	TRBJ2-1	TGCGCCAGCAGCCAAGTTGGGCTAGCGGGGAACAATGAGCAGTTCTTC	CASSQVGLAGNNEQFF
TRBV4-2	NA	NA	TRBJ2-1	TGTGCCAGCAGCCAATCCAAAGCCCGGTTAGGGGAGTTCTTC	CASSQSKARLGEFF
TRBV6-5	once	NA	TRBJ1-4	TGTGCCAGCAGCCTTTCCTGGGGACTAGGGGAAAAACTGTTTTTT	CASSLSWGLGEKLFF
TRBV3-1/TRBV3-2	NA	NA	TRBJ1-3	TGTGCCAGCAGCCAAGACTTCCGGGGGACTGGGGGAAACACCATATATTTT	CASSQDFRGTGGNTIYF
TRBV10-2	NA	NA	TRBJ2-3	TGCGCCAGCAGTGAACCCAGACTAAGGGCCACCACAGATACGCAGTATTTT	CASSEPRLRATTDTQYF
TRBV5-1	NA	NA	TRBJ2-3	TGCGCCAGCAGCTTGGCCGGGGATACGCAGTATTTT	CASSLAGDTQYF
TRBV4-2	NA	NA	TRBJ2-1	TGTGCCAGCAGCCAAGAGCTAGCAAAGGCTGAGCAGTTCTTC	CASSQELAKAEQFF
TRBV7-9	NA	TRBD2	TRBJ2-1	TGTGCCAGCAGCTTCGGAGCGGGAGAGAACAATGAGCAGTTCTTC	CASSFGAGENNEQFF
TRBV2	NA	TRBD2	TRBJ2-5	TGTGCCAGCAGGGGACTAGCGGGGCCTTGGGAGACCCAGTACTTC	CASRGLAGPWETQYF
TRBV9	NA	NA	TRBJ2-7	TGTGCCAGCAGCGTAGAGAGACAGGTCCCCAAGTACGAGCAGTACTTC	CASSVERQVPKYEQYF
TRBV5-1	NA	NA	TRBJ2-5	TGCGCCAGCAGCTTGGTGGTAGTTCGCAGGGAGACCCAGTACTTC	CASSLVVVRRETQYF
TRBV5-1	NA	NA	TRBJ1-5	TGCGCCAGCAGCTCCAGCCAGGGCCAGCCCCAGCATTTT	CASSSSQGQPQHF
TRBV18	NA	TRBD1	TRBJ1-1	TGTGCCAGCTCAGGGGACAGGGACACTGAAGCTTTCTTT	CASSGDRDTEAFF
TRBV11-2	NA	TRBD2	TRBJ2-3	TGTGCCAGCAGCTTAGATCAGGCTAGCGGAGATACGCAGTATTTT	CASSLDQASGDTQYF
TRBV5-4	NA	TRBD2	TRBJ2-5	TGTGCCAGCAGCTTGGATGGGGGGGTGAGACAAGAGACCCAGTACTTC	CASSLDGGVRQETQYF
TRBV5-5	NA	NA	TRBJ2-7	TGTGCCAGCAGCTTGACCGACTCAATCGGGTACGAGCAGTACTTC	CASSLTDSIGYEQYF
TRBV4-1	NA	NA	TRBJ1-1	TGCGCCAGCAGCCAAGAACGGCAGGCGCACACTGAAGCTTTCTTT	CASSQERQAHTEAFF
TRBV4-1	NA	NA	TRBJ2-3	TGCGCCAGCAGTCCGGTGGGGGGGGCCCACGATACGCAGTATTTT	CASSPVGGAHDTQYF
TRBV6-2/TRBV6-3	NA	TRBD1	TRBJ1-1	TGTGCCAGCAGCCCAGGACAGGCCAGCATGAACACTGAAGCTTTCTTT	CASSPGQASMNTEAFF
TRBV29-1	NA	NA	TRBJ2-3	TGCAGCGTCTTGGGGTGGCGGGGGCCCACAGATACGCAGTATTTT	CSVLGWRGPTDTQYF
TRBV5-1	NA	NA	TRBJ2-2	TGCGCCAGCAGCTTAGGGGCAACAGGGCATAGCACCGGGGAGCTGTTTTTT	CASSLGATGHSTGELFF
TRBV6-6	NA	TRBD1	TRBJ2-7	TGTGCCAGCAGTCCCACTTACGAGGGGGCGGAAAGCTACGAGCAGTACTTC	CASSPTYEGAESYEQYF
TRBV27	NA	NA	TRBJ2-7	TGTGCCAGCGGGCGAAAGCAGTACTTC	CASGRKQYF
TRBV5-1	NA	NA	TRBJ2-7	TGCGCCAGCAGCTTGGCCGGGAGTCCCTACGAGCAGTACTTC	CASSLAGSPYEQYF
TRBV6-5	NA	TRBD1	TRBJ1-3	TGTGCCAGCAGTTACTCGGGGCAGGGGGACGGAAACACCATATATTTT	CASSYSGQGDGNTIYF
TRBV4-2	NA	TRBD2	TRBJ2-1	TGTGCCAGCAGCCAAGATCGGCGGGGGGGCGATGAGCAGTTCTTC	CASSQDRRGGDEQFF